A single sample is the source of the 10 T cell receptor beta chains below, sequenced in a study of blood T cell repertoires in COVID-19 (TCRdb year 2020). The receptor library was made with the immunoSEQ multiplex PCR assay. Sourced from immuneACCESS, this table was stored by TCRdb with only in-frame sequences that have V and J called. A share of the clones is absent; for the studies checked, an unresolved V gene accounts for under half, and the remainder has no known explanation. The sample table contains 180,000 or so clones; only one count was recorded for 80% of them. 13% to 15% of the sample rests with the top ten. The sequenced material came from PBMCs or T cells enriched from blood (not recorded which). These receptors were collected from a man in his 60s who had been exposed to COVID-19.

The rearrangement joins TRBV30 to TRBJ1-6; D unclear. With 4 bases removed from V and 3 bases from J, the gap between germline ends came to 10 bases. This CDR3 region has 14 residues. Per the germline V gene, CDR1 is GTSNPN and CDR2 is SVGIG (reference sequence). The CDR3 spells CAWTEGLYNSPLHF. CDR3 sequence (DNA): TGTGCCTGGACCGAGGGCCTCTATAATTCACCCCTCCACTTT.

The rearrangement uses TRBV19 and TRBJ2-7; 12 nucleotides align to TRBD1. V was pared by 4 bases and J by 6 bases, with 13 bases of the junction left unmatched. CDR3 length: 17 residues. CDR1 and CDR2 from the germline V gene are LNHDA and SQIVND (reference sequence). The CDR3 DNA sequence: TGTGCCAGTAGTAATGACCCGGGACAGGGGGCGTACGCCGAGCAGTACTTC. As protein: CASSNDPGQGAYAEQYF.

In its sample, this clone was seen once. CDR3 sequence reads: CASSAQPGADTQYF. CDR3 nucleotide sequence: TGTGCCAGCAGCGCCCAGCCCGGGGCAGATACGCAGTATTTT. The chain is built from TRBV7-2 and TRBJ2-3, with D perhaps TRBD2 (5 bases). The length of the CDR3 is 14 residues. Trimming stripped 5 bases from V and 4 bases from J, with 13 bases between. CDR1 and CDR2 (germline): SGHTA, FQGNSA.

J is TRBJ1-2 and V is TRBV7-2; D is unresolved. CDR3 length: 13 amino acids. Per the germline V gene, CDR1 is SGHTA and CDR2 is FQGNSA. Trimming shortened V by 5 bases and J by 4 bases, and 11 bases separated the two germline ends. The CDR3 sequence is CASSATGIYGYTF. The CDR3 DNA sequence: TGTGCCAGCAGCGCGACCGGGATCTATGGCTACACCTTC.

This clone was seen a single time. The gene calls are TRBV19 and TRBJ1-5, with 11 bases aligning to TRBD1. The CDR3 covers 16 residues. The ends lost 5 bases at V and 7 bases at J; junction bases unmatched: 10. Per germline, CDR1 LNHDA and CDR2 SQIVND (reference sequence). Written as DNA, the CDR3 is TGTGCCAGTAGTCCACGGACAGGGGGCATAGAACAGCCCCAGCATTTT. This gives the protein CASSPRTGGIEQPQHF.

The V and J genes are TRBV27 and TRBJ1-4; 7 bases match TRBD1. The CDR3 has 14 amino acids. Losses at the gene ends were 8 bases for V and 2 bases for J; bases not matched to a gene: 5. The germline gives CDR1 MNHEY, CDR2 SMNVEV (reference sequence). The DNA of the CDR3 is TGTGCCAGCGGAGGGACAGCTACTAATGAAAAACTGTTTTTT. Amino acids: CASGGTATNEKLFF.

This chain links TRBV29-1 with TRBJ2-7, with D tentatively TRBD1 (6 bases). The V and J ends lost 4 bases and 0 bases respectively, with 13 bases between them. Germline CDR1 reads SQVTM; CDR2 reads ANQGSEA. This CDR3 is built from 14 residues. CDR3 in DNA: TGCAGCGTTGCTGGACAGAGGAGCTCCTACGAGCAGTACTTC. It encodes CSVAGQRSSYEQYF.

The rearrangement uses TRBV30 and TRBJ2-5, with D maybe TRBD2 (6 bases). The ends were cut back, 0 bases at V and 2 bases at J, with 22 bases in the middle. The CDR3 sequence is 18 residues long. Germline V gives CDR1 GTSNPN, CDR2 SVGIG (reference sequence). The CDR3 DNA sequence: TGTGCCTGGAGTGTATTCGGGAGCTCAAATGCGGAACAAGAGACCCAGTACTTC. It yields the protein CAWSVFGSSNAEQETQYF.

The rearrangement uses TRBV18 and TRBJ2-1, with a tentative D call TRBD2 (6 bases). Germline-derived CDR1 and CDR2 are KGHSH and LQKENI. V was cut by 3 bases and J by 5 bases, with 8 bases left in between. This CDR3 region has 13 residues. CDR3 residues: CASSPTRNNEQFF. The CDR3 DNA reads as TGTGCCAGCTCACCGACTAGAAACAATGAGCAGTTCTTC. Using reference TRBV18 and TRBJ2-1 for the parts outside the CDR3, the full variable domain is NAGVMQNPRHLVRRRGQEARLRCSPMKGHSHVYWYRQLPEEGLKFMVYLQKENIIDESGMPKERFSAEFPKEGPSILRIQQVVRGDSAAYFCASSPTRNNEQFFGPGTRLTVL.

The V and J genes are TRBV7-2 and TRBJ2-7, with 10 bases matching TRBD2. V gave up 0 bases and J gave up 3 bases; unmatched junction bases: 5. This CDR3 comprises 16 residues. The germline CDR1 and CDR2 sequences are SGHTA and FQGNSA. The CDR3 DNA follows: TGTGCCAGCAGCTTAGCGCCGGCTAGCGGGGGCTACGAGCAGTACTTC. Translating it yields CASSLAPASGGYEQYF.